This T cell receptor beta chain was documented in a study of blood T cells in healthy people across ages. CDR3 length: 15 residues. J was trimmed by 4 bases and V by 11 bases; bases with no gene match: 14. A second PCR of about 7 to 11 cycles used a sample-barcoded 5' primer and a J-beta primer mix. Every sample produced at least 3 million CDR3-containing paired-end reads. TCRdb reanalysed the 5' RACE reads using MiXCR and keeps one entry per CDR3 protein. Here the sample spans more than 800,000 distinct CDR3 sequences, 40% to 50% being singletons. V is TRBV12-3 or TRBV12-4 and J is TRBJ2-7; the match to TRBD2 covers 10 bases. The sequence was obtained from a woman aged 55-70 years in good health. The sample comprised blood. The CDR3 region has the DNA TGTGCCGGCACGTTTTCTAGCGGGAGAATTTACGAGCAGTACTTC. Its translation is CAGTFSSGRIYEQYF.